This TCR beta chain appears in the sequencing data of a study of cytomegalovirus exposure and HLA in healthy donors. With 5 bases clipped from V and 1 base from J, the junction kept 6 bases outside the gene matches. The CDR3 sequence is 15 residues long. Germline CDR1 is LNHDA and CDR2 is SQIVND (reference sequence). The PCR had 60 Vbeta and 13 Jbeta primers. TCRdb's table, derived via immunoSEQ multiplex PCR, lists solely in-frame clones and lacks some. This sample yields 100,000 or so clones, of which roughly two thirds are seen a single time; 3.2% belongs to the top ten. The study, taken as a whole, reports: Most of the TCR beta V segments (in an earlier analysis) were productive either about 87% or about 30% of the time. Fewer N-insertions (relative to the approximately 670-donor mean) were reportedly seen in an Asian-associated ancestry cluster in a later analysis. Later genetic work tied a missense DCLRE1C variant to beta-chain V and J trimming.

This clone occurred a few times. Its antigen is unknown. The genes are TRBV19 and TRBJ2-3; the match to TRBD1 covers 7 bases. Sequences were obtained from PBMCs. The sequence was obtained from a man aged 25 to 40 in good health and CMV-seronegative. The CDR3, as DNA: TGTGCCAGTAGTCCGGGACAGACACGCACAGATACGCAGTATTTT. Protein: CASSPGQTRTDTQYF.